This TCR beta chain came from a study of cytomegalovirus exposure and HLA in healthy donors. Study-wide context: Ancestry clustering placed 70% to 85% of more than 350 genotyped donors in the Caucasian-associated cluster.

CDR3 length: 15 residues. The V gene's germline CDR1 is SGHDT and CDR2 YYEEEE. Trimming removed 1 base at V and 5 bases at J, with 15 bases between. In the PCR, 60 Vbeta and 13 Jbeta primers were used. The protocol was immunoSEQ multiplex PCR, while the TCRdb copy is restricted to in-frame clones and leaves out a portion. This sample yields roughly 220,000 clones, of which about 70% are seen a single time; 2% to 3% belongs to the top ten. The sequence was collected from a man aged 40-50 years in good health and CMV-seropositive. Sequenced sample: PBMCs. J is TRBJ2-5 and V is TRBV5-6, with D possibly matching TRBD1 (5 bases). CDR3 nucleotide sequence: TGTGCCAGCAGCTTGTACAGGATCCTAAAGGAGACCCAGTACTTC. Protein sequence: CASSLYRILKETQYF. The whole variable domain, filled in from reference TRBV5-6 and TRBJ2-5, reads DAGVTQSPTHLIKTRGQQVTLRCSPKSGHDTVSWYQQALGQGPQFIFQYYEEEERQRGNFPDRFSGHQFPNYSSELNVNALLLGDSALYLCASSLYRILKETQYFGPGTRLLVL.